The next 23 T cell receptor beta chains were all read from a single sample in a study of T cell changes during pregnancy in multiple sclerosis (dated by TCRdb to between 2018 and 2021). To prepare the library, the immunoSEQ multiplex PCR assay was applied. TCRdb holds this immuneACCESS table with in-frame rearrangements only. Some clones are missing; in checked studies, unresolved V genes explain under half, and the rest has no known cause. The sample table shows 70,000 to 100,000 clones, and 85% to 95% are seen once. 2% to 2.5% of the sample rests with the top ten. This sample comprised peripheral blood, obtained in the third trimester of pregnancy. The receptors stem from a female donor with multiple sclerosis, enrolled in a pregnancy study.

The gene calls are TRBV5-6 and TRBJ2-7, with 9 bases that match TRBD2. The CDR3 is made up of 18 amino acids. V was pared by 0 bases and J by 0 bases, with 10 bases of the junction left unmatched. In germline, CDR1 is SGHDT, CDR2 YYEEEE. CDR3 sequence: CASSLAVGLAGSSYEQYF. DNA of the CDR3: TGTGCCAGCAGCTTGGCCGTCGGGCTAGCGGGAAGCTCCTACGAGCAGTACTTC.

V and J are TRBV18 and TRBJ2-5, with D possibly being TRBD2 (5 bases). The germline gives CDR1 KGHSH, CDR2 LQKENI. The CDR3 contains 14 residues. Trimming pared 3 bases from V and 1 base from J, leaving 9 bases between. The CDR3 region is CASSPNGVQETQYF. Here the CDR3 DNA reads TGTGCCAGCTCACCCAACGGGGTCCAAGAGACCCAGTACTTC.

The chain couples TRBV5-1 to TRBJ2-1, with 9 bases aligning to TRBD2. J lost 9 bases, V lost 0 bases, and 7 bases had no gene match. CDR1 is SGHRS and CDR2 is YFSETQ in the germline V gene. CDR3 length equals 15 residues. CDR3 sequence reads: CASSLVGSGSGEQFF. The CDR3 DNA follows: TGCGCCAGCAGCTTGGTGGGTAGCGGGAGTGGTGAGCAGTTCTTC.

The rearrangement links TRBV9 to TRBJ2-1; D remains unclear. The V gene lost 4 bases and the J gene lost 0 bases, with 11 bases spanning the gap. The CDR3 contains 15 residues. CDR1 SGDLS and CDR2 YYNGEE come from the germline V gene. CDR3 nucleotides: TGTGCCAGCAGCCCCCTCGAGAGCTCCTACAATGAGCAGTTCTTC. Its translation is CASSPLESSYNEQFF.

The rearrangement uses TRBV7-9 and TRBJ2-3, with TRBD2 as a possible D gene (6 bases). The germline CDR1 and CDR2 sequences are SEHNR and FQNEAQ (reference sequence). The length of the CDR3 is 12 residues. Between the trimmed V and J ends, which lost 5 bases and 11 bases, there was a span of 14 bases. As DNA, the CDR3 is TGTGCCAGCAGCCCCAGGACCGGGGGGCAGTATTTT. It translates to CASSPRTGGQYF.

The V gene is TRBV11-2, the J gene TRBJ2-6, with TRBD1 matching over 8 bases. V lost 5 bases to trimming and J lost 3 bases; unmatched junction nucleotides: 6. The CDR3 extends over 16 amino acids. Germline V gene sequence: CDR1 SGHAT, CDR2 FQNNGV. The CDR3 spells CASSRTTGVGANVLTF. DNA for the CDR3: TGTGCCAGCAGCCGAACGACAGGGGTTGGGGCCAACGTCCTGACTTTC.

The chain employs TRBV19 and TRBJ2-1, with TRBD1 matching over 7 bases. The length of the CDR3 is 14 residues. CDR1 LNHDA and CDR2 SQIVND come from the germline V gene (reference sequence). The ends lost 4 bases at V and 3 bases at J; junction bases unmatched: 3. Here the CDR3 DNA reads TGTGCCAGTAGTAGACAGGGCGGCTACAATGAGCAGTTCTTC. Translation gives CASSRQGGYNEQFF.

The chain joins TRBV6-1 to TRBJ1-5; possibly TRBD1 for D (6 bases). CDR1 and CDR2 from the germline V gene are MNHNS and SASEGT. V shed 6 bases and J shed 4 bases, with 16 bases lying between them. The CDR3 length is 15 residues. The CDR3 loop is CASRLDSVRNQPQHF. The DNA for the CDR3 is TGTGCCAGCAGGTTGGACAGTGTGAGGAATCAGCCCCAGCATTTT.

This chain links TRBV30 with TRBJ1-5, with 9 bases matching TRBD1. There are 19 residues in the CDR3. Unmatched junction bases numbered 14, after V lost 2 bases and J lost 0 bases. CDR1 and CDR2 (germline): GTSNPN, SVGIG (reference sequence). The DNA for the CDR3 is TGTGCCTGGAGTCGGGGACAGGGTAGGGCCGTATATAGCAATCAGCCCCAGCATTTT. This codes for CAWSRGQGRAVYSNQPQHF. Full variable domain (missing parts from reference TRBV30 and TRBJ1-5): SQTIHQWPATLVQPVGSPLSLECTVEGTSNPNLYWYRQAAGRGLQLLFYSVGIGQISSEVPQNLSASRPQDRQFILSSKKLLLSDSGFYLCAWSRGQGRAVYSNQPQHFGDGTRLSIL.

The chain joins TRBV28 to TRBJ2-4; 8 nucleotides align to TRBD1. The CDR3 covers 16 residues. CDR1 and CDR2 from the germline V gene are MDHEN and SYDVKM. The V gene end was trimmed by 5 bases and the J gene end by 8 bases; junction bases not matched to a gene: 14. This CDR3 reads CASSPYLRGQRDIQYF. The DNA of the CDR3 is TGTGCCAGCAGTCCGTACCTCAGGGGGCAGAGGGACATTCAGTACTTC.

The chain has TRBV27 and TRBJ2-2; 12 nucleotides line up with TRBD2. This CDR3 is 16 amino acids long. Trimming took 6 bases from V and 3 from J; bases not matched to a gene: 5. Germline V gene sequence: CDR1 MNHEY, CDR2 SMNVEV (reference sequence). The CDR3 DNA follows: TGTGCCAGCAGCGCACTAGCGGGAGGACACACCGGGGAGCTGTTTTTT. This codes for CASSALAGGHTGELFF.

This chain connects TRBV28 to TRBJ1-2; D ambiguous. CDR1 is MDHEN and CDR2 is SYDVKM in the germline V gene. Between the trimmed V and J ends, which lost 4 bases and 4 bases, there was a span of 13 bases. The CDR3 spans 14 residues. The CDR3 DNA reads TGTGCCAGCAGTTACAGATTGTCTACCTATGGCTACACCTTC. Translation gives CASSYRLSTYGYTF.

The chain is built from TRBV6-1 and TRBJ2-5; TRBD2 agrees at 9 bases. The germline V gene encodes CDR1 MNHNS and CDR2 SASEGT. The CDR3 sequence is 16 residues long. V lost 3 bases, J lost 4 bases, and 9 bases stayed unmatched. CDR3 in DNA: TGTGCCAGCAGTGAGGGAGAGCGGGAGGTGGGAGAGACCCAGTACTTC. Translation: CASSEGEREVGETQYF.

The chain joins TRBV11-2 to TRBJ2-1; no clear D gene. The CDR3 is 15 residues long. The V end was cut by 5 bases, the J end by 9 bases, with 20 bases between. The V gene's germline CDR1 is SGHAT and CDR2 FQNNGV. The CDR3 reads CASSRVRSPNGEQFF. The DNA for the CDR3 is TGTGCCAGCAGCCGAGTCCGGTCGCCTAACGGTGAGCAGTTCTTC. Variable domain in full (rest from reference TRBV11-2 and TRBJ2-1): EAGVAQSPRYKIIEKRQSVAFWCNPISGHATLYWYQQILGQGPKLLIQFQNNGVVDDSQLPKDRFSAERLKGVDSTLKIQPAKLEDSAVYLCASSRVRSPNGEQFFGPGTRLTVL.

This chain joins TRBV4-2 and TRBJ2-1; D is ambiguous. The CDR3 is 15 residues long. From germline, CDR1 is LGHNA and CDR2 YNFKEQ. V gave up 0 bases and J gave up 0 bases, with 6 bases separating them. CDR3 region: CASSQDRGSYNEQFF. The CDR3 nucleotides are TGTGCCAGCAGCCAAGATCGAGGCTCCTACAATGAGCAGTTCTTC.

CDR3 residues: CASSEGQGNIQYF. The CDR3 DNA reads TGTGCCAGCAGTGAAGGACAGGGGAACATTCAGTACTTC. The V gene is TRBV6-1, the J gene TRBJ2-4; 8 nucleotides line up with TRBD1. The CDR3 runs 13 residues. The V and J ends lost 1 base and 7 bases, in that order; junction bases with no gene match: 0. Germline assignment: CDR1 MNHNS and CDR2 SASEGT.

Details on this clone: Additional DNA sequences in this sample encode the identical CDR3. J is TRBJ1-2 and V is TRBV6-5; possibly TRBD1 for D (6 bases). V gave up 0 bases and J gave up 4 bases, with 12 bases separating them. The germline V gene has CDR1 MNHEY and CDR2 SVGAGI. The CDR3 is 15 amino acids. The CDR3 region is CASSYSRGGGYGYTF. The DNA of the CDR3 is TGTGCCAGCAGTTACTCGAGGGGGGGAGGCTATGGCTACACCTTC.

CDR3 DNA: TGTGCCACCAGCAACCTTACTAGGTTGAATGAGCAGTTCTTC. Translated: CATSNLTRLNEQFF. The rearrangement uses TRBV15 and TRBJ2-1, with a tentative D call TRBD2 (5 bases). This CDR3 region has 14 residues. The ends were cut back, 4 bases at V and 7 bases at J, with 14 bases in the middle. Germline CDR1 and CDR2: LNHNV and YYDKDF (reference sequence). The variable domain in full, completed from reference TRBV15 and TRBJ2-1, reads DAMVIQNPRYQVTQFGKPVTLSCSQTLNHNVMYWYQQKSSQAPKLLFHYYDKDFNNEADTPDNFQSRRPNTSFCFLDIRSPGLGDTAMYLCATSNLTRLNEQFFGPGTRLTVL.

The CDR3 DNA is TGTGCCAGCAGCTTGACAGGGTTGAGCGAGCAGTACTTC. The encoded protein is CASSLTGLSEQYF. V is TRBV5-6 and J is TRBJ2-5, with a possible D match to TRBD1 (6 bases). The end of the DNA is better explained by TRBJ2-7, so the J call may be wrong. Germline V gene lookup returns CDR1 SGHDT and CDR2 YYEEEE. This CDR3 comprises 13 residues.

The V and J genes are TRBV10-3 and TRBJ2-7; D possibly corresponds to TRBD1 (5 bases). Between the trimmed V and J ends, which lost 4 bases and 1 base, there was a span of 8 bases. This CDR3 is 13 amino acids long. The V gene's germline CDR1 is ENHRY and CDR2 SYGVKD. The CDR3, as DNA: TGTGCCATCAGTGCACAGGAGTCCTACGAGCAGTACTTC. It translates to CAISAQESYEQYF.

This clone appeared a few times. V is TRBV27 and J is TRBJ2-7; TRBD2 is a possible D gene (5 bases). The CDR3 has 14 residues. Looked up from germline, CDR1 is MNHEY and CDR2 is SMNVEV (reference sequence). V was shortened by 5 bases and J by 4 bases, with 15 bases between the two germline ends. CDR3 in DNA: TGTGCCAGCAGTACGAGCGGACTTTCGTACGAGCAGTACTTC. It yields the protein CASSTSGLSYEQYF.

The chain joins TRBV19 to TRBJ2-1; 10 positions agree with TRBD1. CDR1 and CDR2 from the germline V gene are LNHDA and SQIVND (reference sequence). The CDR3 totals 15 residues. Losses at the gene ends were 3 bases for V and 3 bases for J; bases not matched to a gene: 2. The CDR3 coding sequence is TGTGCCAGTAGTATTGGGGACAGGGGCTACAATGAGCAGTTCTTC. It specifies CASSIGDRGYNEQFF.

The chain recombines TRBV19 with TRBJ2-5; 10 bases agree with TRBD2. CDR1 LNHDA and CDR2 SQIVND come from the germline V gene (reference sequence). Unmatched junction bases numbered 5, after V lost 8 bases and J lost 2 bases. There are 14 residues in the CDR3. The CDR3 region has the DNA TGTGCCAGTGGGCTAGCGGGAGTACAAGAGACCCAGTACTTC. Protein sequence: CASGLAGVQETQYF.